The 25 T cell receptor beta chains listed next were all sequenced from one sample in a study of blood T cell repertoires in COVID-19. Here immunoSEQ multiplex PCR was the method, and the copy in TCRdb shows in-frame clones only, minus some. The sample includes 210,000 or so clones, about 90% of them seen just once. The sample consisted of peripheral blood. The receptors derive from a woman aged 18-29 years who had recovered from COVID-19.

This chain links TRBV4-3 with TRBJ2-5; 8 bases are a match to TRBD2. The germline CDR1 and CDR2 sequences are LGHNA and YSLEER. This CDR3 region has 16 residues. Unmatched junction bases numbered 5, after V lost 2 bases and J lost 0 bases. The CDR3 nucleotides are TGCGCCAGCAGCCAAACACTAGCGGAGAACCAAGAGACCCAGTACTTC. This gives the protein CASSQTLAENQETQYF.

The V gene is TRBV11-2, the J gene TRBJ1-1; tentative D call: TRBD1 (5 bases). CDR3 length equals 15 residues. The ends were cut back, 2 bases at V and 2 bases at J, with 12 bases in the middle. The germline CDR1 and CDR2 sequences are SGHAT and FQNNGV. CDR3 nucleotide sequence: TGTGCCAGCAGCTTATTTGGACACGTTAACACTGAAGCTTTCTTT. It encodes CASSLFGHVNTEAFF.

The V gene is TRBV7-2, the J gene TRBJ2-7; TRBD2 agrees at 12 bases. The CDR3 length is 18 residues. V was clipped by 1 base and J by 0 bases; unmatched bases: 7. Germline V gene sequence: CDR1 SGHTA, CDR2 FQGNSA. For the CDR3, the DNA is TGTGCCAGCAGCTTAGACCTACGACTAGCGGGGGTCTCCTACGAGCAGTACTTC. It is translated as CASSLDLRLAGVSYEQYF.

The rearrangement links TRBV29-1 to TRBJ2-5; 8 bases agree with TRBD2. V trimming: 4 bases; J trimming: 2 bases; junction bases outside the gene matches: 9. Germline CDR1 reads SQVTM; CDR2 reads ANQGSEA. The CDR3 runs to 15 residues. The CDR3 region is CSVGLSGSPQETQYF. Written as DNA, the CDR3 is TGCAGCGTTGGATTAAGCGGGAGCCCTCAAGAGACCCAGTACTTC.

This clone appeared a single time. This rearrangement joins TRBV29-1 to TRBJ2-7, with 9 bases lining up with TRBD1. The CDR3 extends over 13 amino acids. The V gene end was trimmed by 4 bases and the J gene end by 5 bases; junction bases not matched to a gene: 6. From germline, CDR1 is SQVTM and CDR2 ANQGSEA. The CDR3, as DNA: TGCAGCGTTGCGGGGACAGGGTTAAACGAGCAGTACTTC. It encodes CSVAGTGLNEQYF.

V is TRBV19 and J is TRBJ2-2, with 11 bases fitting TRBD1. Germline V lookup: CDR1 LNHDA, CDR2 SQIVND (reference sequence). The CDR3 has 16 amino acids. With V trimmed by 5 bases and J by 5 bases, 7 bases remained unmatched. This chain's CDR3 is CASSHRTGGRTGELFF. The CDR3 region has the DNA TGTGCCAGTAGTCATAGGACAGGGGGCCGAACCGGGGAGCTGTTTTTT.

The rearrangement links TRBV27 to TRBJ1-2, with TRBD1 matching 7 bases. Trimming at V came to 6 bases and at J to 7 bases, leaving 8 bases not matched to a gene. Germline values: CDR1 MNHEY, CDR2 SMNVEV (reference sequence). The CDR3 length is 13 residues. The CDR3 region has the DNA TGTGCCAGCAGGCCCGGAGGGGGCCGTGGCTACACCTTC. Translated, it gives CASRPGGGRGYTF.

This clone has more than one count but fewer than ten. The CDR3 is CASKGQDHIYGYTF. The CDR3 DNA is TGCGCCAGCAAGGGACAGGACCATATCTATGGCTACACCTTC. The chain uses TRBV5-1 and TRBJ1-2; 8 bases line up with TRBD1. The CDR3 is 14 residues long. CDR1 and CDR2 from the germline V gene are SGHRS and YFSETQ. Losses at the gene ends were 6 bases for V and 4 bases for J; bases not matched to a gene: 8.

V is TRBV11-3 and J is TRBJ1-3; D is ambiguous. Trimming stripped 0 bases from V and 0 bases from J, with 6 bases between. There are 15 residues in the CDR3. Germline CDR1 is SGHNT and CDR2 is YENEEA. CDR3 bases: TGTGCCAGCAGCTTAGATCCCAGCTCTGGAAACACCATATATTTT. Its protein is CASSLDPSSGNTIYF.

This rearrangement joins TRBV7-9 to TRBJ2-1, with 7 bases lining up with TRBD1. This CDR3 comprises 13 residues. The germline V gene has CDR1 SEHNR and CDR2 FQNEAQ (reference sequence). With V trimmed by 5 bases and J by 4 bases, 2 bases remained unmatched. CDR3 protein: CASSGTAYNEQFF. The CDR3 bases are TGTGCCAGCAGCGGGACAGCATACAATGAGCAGTTCTTC.

V usage is TRBV9 and J usage is TRBJ1-4; 9 bases match TRBD1. The germline V gene has CDR1 SGDLS and CDR2 YYNGEE. The trim removed 2 bases at V and 7 bases at J, leaving 6 bases unmatched. CDR3 size: 15 residues. The CDR3 bases are TGTGCCAGCAGCGTCTCCGGGACAGGGCTTGAAAAACTGTTTTTT. Encoded protein: CASSVSGTGLEKLFF.

This CDR3 is CASSLRMNTEAFF. CDR3 sequence (DNA): TGTGCCAGCAGCCTCAGAATGAACACTGAAGCTTTCTTT. V usage is TRBV7-3 and J usage is TRBJ1-1; D is uncertain. This CDR3 comprises 13 residues. Germline CDR1 and CDR2: SGHTA and FQGTGA. The V end lost 5 bases, the J end lost 0 bases, and 7 bases lay between the germline ends.

The chain recombines TRBV27 with TRBJ1-2; 7 bases fit TRBD1. CDR3 length: 15 amino acids. V lost 8 bases to trimming and J lost 1 base; unmatched junction nucleotides: 10. Germline V gene sequence: CDR1 MNHEY, CDR2 SMNVEV (reference sequence). The CDR3 DNA sequence: TGTGCCAGCCTCCGTACGGGACAGCTTAACTATGGCTACACCTTC. As protein: CASLRTGQLNYGYTF.

CDR3 amino acids: CASSWGAETGYTF. CDR3 in DNA: TGTGCCAGCAGTTGGGGCGCTGAAACAGGCTACACCTTC. The rearrangement links TRBV3-1 (or the pseudogene TRBV3-2) to TRBJ1-2; a possible D gene is TRBD1 (5 bases). The germline V gene has CDR1 LGHDT and CDR2 YNNKEL (reference sequence). The length of the CDR3 is 13 residues. V was shortened by 6 bases and J by 8 bases, with 16 bases between the two germline ends.

This chain uses TRBV19 with TRBJ2-1, with D unresolved. The CDR3 has 15 amino acids. Germline lookup yields CDR1 LNHDA and CDR2 SQIVND (reference sequence). Trimming cost V 3 bases and J 6 bases, with 15 bases left between them. The CDR3 DNA reads as TGTGCCAGTAGTATTCGGTCCCGGGTGGGCAATGAGCAGTTCTTC. It codes for CASSIRSRVGNEQFF.

The chain combines TRBV6-5 with TRBJ2-1; 14 positions match TRBD2. Germline CDR1 and CDR2: MNHEY and SVGAGI. This CDR3 has 14 residues. The trim removed 9 bases at V and 5 bases at J, leaving 3 bases unmatched. CDR3 loop: CASATSGRDNEQFF. The CDR3 DNA follows: TGTGCCAGTGCGACTAGCGGGAGGGACAATGAGCAGTTCTTC.

DNA for the CDR3: TGTGCCAGCAGCGCCGGTCCGAGCGGCCCCTACGAGCAGTACTTC. It is translated as CASSAGPSGPYEQYF. J is TRBJ2-7 and V is TRBV7-9, with D perhaps TRBD2 (5 bases). Germline values: CDR1 SEHNR, CDR2 FQNEAQ (reference sequence). The germline V and J ends were trimmed by 5 bases and 2 bases, with 16 bases remaining between them. The CDR3 is made up of 15 amino acids. Based on the CDR3 plus reference TRBV7-9 and TRBJ2-7, the full variable domain is DTGVSQNPRHKITKRGQNVTFRCDPISEHNRLYWYRQTLGQGPEFLTYFQNEAQLEKSRLLSDRFSAERPKGSFSTLEIQRTEQGDSAMYLCASSAGPSGPYEQYFGPGTRLTVT.

V gene TRBV12-2 combines with J gene TRBJ2-2; the table gives TRBD1 as D, unverified against the DNA. TRBV12-2 is shown as a pseudogene. The CDR3 spans 17 residues. CDR3 residues: CARQRPGQGTNTGELFF. CDR3 DNA sequence: TGTGCAAGACAAAGACCGGGACAGGGAACTAACACCGGGGAGCTGTTTTTT.

This clone has only a few counts. The rearrangement links TRBV11-2 to TRBJ1-3, with D unresolved. There are 14 residues in the CDR3. Germline V lookup: CDR1 SGHAT, CDR2 FQNNGV. V was pared by 3 bases and J by 0 bases, with 6 bases between. In DNA, the CDR3 is TGTGCCAGCAGCTTTGAGCTCTCTGGAAACACCATATATTTT. Protein sequence: CASSFELSGNTIYF.

V gene TRBV7-3 combines with J gene TRBJ2-1; 8 bases are shared with TRBD2. This CDR3 spans 15 amino acids. After removal of 4 bases from V and 5 bases from J, the junction contained 7 bases not matched to a gene. CDR1 is SGHTA and CDR2 is FQGTGA in the germline V gene. The CDR3 DNA follows: TGTGCCAGCAGCTCCCAGCGGGGGTGGGACAATGAGCAGTTCTTC. Translation gives CASSSQRGWDNEQFF.

V usage is TRBV15 and J usage is TRBJ1-2; D is possibly TRBD1 (5 bases). Trimming left V 8 bases short and J 2 bases short, with 15 bases between. Germline CDR1 reads LNHNV; CDR2 reads YYDKDF (reference sequence). The CDR3 is made up of 14 amino acids. The CDR3 sequence is CATSQGFGNYGYTF. The CDR3 DNA reads as TGTGCCACCTCCCAGGGCTTTGGAAACTATGGCTACACCTTC.

CDR3 region: CASSLNSFYGELFF. CDR3 nucleotides: TGTGCCAGCAGCTTAAACTCTTTCTACGGGGAGCTGTTTTTT. This chain links TRBV7-8 with TRBJ2-2; D is uncertain. This CDR3 region has 14 residues. Germline CDR1 reads SGHVS; CDR2 reads FQNEAQ. Trimming removed 2 bases at V and 7 bases at J, with 11 bases between.

The chain is built from TRBV21-1 and TRBJ2-7; TRBD1, as called in the table, went unchecked against the DNA. TRBV21-1 is classified as a pseudogene. This CDR3 is 12 amino acids long. The CDR3 DNA reads TGTGCCAGCAGCAAAGTAAGGGGCGAGCAGTACTTC. It specifies CASSKVRGEQYF.

This clone was found once. This chain joins TRBV7-2 and TRBJ1-2; TRBD1 matches 8 bases. The germline V gene encodes CDR1 SGHTA and CDR2 FQGNSA. Trimming at V came to 1 base and at J to 4 bases, leaving 5 bases not matched to a gene. The CDR3 runs to 15 residues. This CDR3 is CASSLGITGGYGYTF. Here the CDR3 DNA reads TGTGCCAGCAGCTTAGGAATCACAGGGGGCTATGGCTACACCTTC.

The J gene is TRBJ2-5, the V gene TRBV29-1; the D gene is possibly TRBD2 (6 bases). V shed 6 bases and J shed 2 bases, with 19 bases lying between them. The CDR3 extends over 15 amino acids. Germline CDR1 and CDR2: SQVTM and ANQGSEA. DNA of the CDR3: TGCAGCGTGGCTGATGAGTCTAGCGTACAAGAGACCCAGTACTTC. Translating it yields CSVADESSVQETQYF.